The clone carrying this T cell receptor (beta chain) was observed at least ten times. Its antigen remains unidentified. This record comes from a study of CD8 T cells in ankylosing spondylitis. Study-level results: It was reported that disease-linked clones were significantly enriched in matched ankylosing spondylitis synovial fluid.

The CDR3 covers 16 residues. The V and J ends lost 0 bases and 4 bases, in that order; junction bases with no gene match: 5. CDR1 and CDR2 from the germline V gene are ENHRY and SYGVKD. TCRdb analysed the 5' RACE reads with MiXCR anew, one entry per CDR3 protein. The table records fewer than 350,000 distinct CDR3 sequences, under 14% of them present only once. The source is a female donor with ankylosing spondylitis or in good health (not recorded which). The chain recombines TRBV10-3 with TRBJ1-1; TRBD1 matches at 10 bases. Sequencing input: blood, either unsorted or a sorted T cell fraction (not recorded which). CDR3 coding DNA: TGTGCCATCAGTGAGTCGCCGGGGACAGGGGTCACTGAAGCTTTCTTT. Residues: CAISESPGTGVTEAFF.